The 20 T cell receptor beta chains below were found in one sample sequenced in a study of T cell changes during pregnancy in multiple sclerosis. The repertoire was sequenced with immunoSEQ multiplex PCR; TCRdb's copy has only in-frame clones and lacks some. The table has tens of thousands of clones, around 90% seen once. Here the sequenced sample was CD4+ T cells from peripheral blood mononuclear cells, taken before pregnancy. Receptors originate from a female donor with multiple sclerosis, enrolled in a pregnancy study.

This chain joins TRBV19 and TRBJ2-5; perhaps TRBD1 as D (8 bases). The CDR3 runs 15 residues. The germline V gene encodes CDR1 LNHDA and CDR2 SQIVND (reference sequence). Trimming stripped 4 bases from V and 4 bases from J, with 16 bases between. This CDR3 is CASSTRTGRGETQYF. CDR3 coding DNA: TGTGCCAGTAGTACCCGGACAGGGAGGGGAGAGACCCAGTACTTC.

This clone is medium-sized (0.01 to 0.1%) by share. CDR3 in DNA: TGTGCCAGCAGCCCCGGGACAGGGGTCTACGAGCAGTACTTC. It specifies CASSPGTGVYEQYF. The chain is built from TRBV28 and TRBJ2-7; TRBD1 aligns across 10 bases. The CDR3 is 14 residues long. Germline lookup yields CDR1 MDHEN and CDR2 SYDVKM. V shed 6 bases, J shed 3 bases, and the junction held 5 bases outside the gene matches. Full variable domain (rest looked up from reference TRBV28 and TRBJ2-7): DVKVTQSSRYLVKRTGEKVFLECVQDMDHENMFWYRQDPGLGLRLIYFSYDVKMKEKGDIPEGYSVSREKKERFSLILESASTNQTSMYLCASSPGTGVYEQYFGPGTRLTVT.

The chain carries TRBV19 and TRBJ2-5; possible D gene TRBD1, 5 bases. Germline CDR1 LNHDA, CDR2 SQIVND (reference sequence). Trimming removed 5 bases from V and 7 bases from J, with 14 bases in between. The CDR3 has 13 amino acids. This CDR3 is CASSPQGSGTQYF. CDR3 DNA sequence: TGTGCCAGTAGTCCCCAGGGTAGTGGGACCCAGTACTTC.

The V gene is TRBV9, the J gene TRBJ2-2; 7 bases fit TRBD2. V shed 4 bases and J 1 base; nucleotides not matched to a gene: 7. The CDR3 contains 16 residues. Per the germline V gene, CDR1 is SGDLS and CDR2 is YYNGEE. The CDR3 DNA follows: TGTGCCAGCAGCCCCCGGACTAGGGGGAACACCGGGGAGCTGTTTTTT. Protein: CASSPRTRGNTGELFF.

As DNA, the CDR3 is TGTGCCATCAGTGATAGGATGACTAGCGGGGGAGTTACCGGGGAGCTGTTTTTT. Its protein is CAISDRMTSGGVTGELFF. The V gene is TRBV10-3, the J gene TRBJ2-2, with TRBD2 matching over 12 bases. Germline-derived CDR1 and CDR2 are ENHRY and SYGVKD. The length of the CDR3 is 18 residues. V lost 3 bases to trimming and J lost 5 bases; unmatched junction nucleotides: 10.

The genes are TRBV18 and TRBJ2-2, with a possible D match to TRBD2 (5 bases). The CDR3 sequence is 12 residues long. CDR1 and CDR2 from the germline V gene are KGHSH and LQKENI. V was cut by 4 bases and J by 6 bases, with 6 bases left in between. CDR3 amino acids: CASSQLAGELFF. In DNA, the CDR3 is TGTGCCAGCTCACAACTAGCCGGGGAGCTGTTTTTT.

V gene TRBV5-1 combines with J gene TRBJ2-1; 10 bases line up with TRBD2. The V gene's germline CDR1 is SGHRS and CDR2 YFSETQ. The CDR3 consists of 16 residues. The ends lost 3 bases at V and 4 bases at J; junction bases unmatched: 7. Here the CDR3 reads CASSSHVGLAYNEQFF. The CDR3 DNA reads as TGCGCCAGCAGCTCGCATGTGGGACTAGCGTACAATGAGCAGTTCTTC.

This chain joins TRBV6-5 and TRBJ2-4; 8 nucleotides match TRBD1. The CDR3 extends over 16 amino acids. The germline V gene encodes CDR1 MNHEY and CDR2 SVGAGI. The V segment lost 0 bases and the J segment 1 base; nucleotides outside the gene matches: 2. CDR3 sequence reads: CASSYSRQGAKNIQYF. CDR3 DNA: TGTGCCAGCAGTTACTCGAGACAGGGGGCCAAAAACATTCAGTACTTC.

This rearrangement joins TRBV11-3 to TRBJ2-2; tentative D call: TRBD1 (5 bases). V gave up 5 bases and J gave up 4 bases, with 14 bases separating them. Per the germline V gene, CDR1 is SGHNT and CDR2 is YENEEA. The CDR3 consists of 15 residues. CDR3 nucleotide sequence: TGTGCCAGCAGCGGTTTTTCAGGGCCCACCGGGGAGCTGTTTTTT. Encoded protein: CASSGFSGPTGELFF. The full variable domain, with the rest looked up from reference TRBV11-3 and TRBJ2-2, is EAGVVQSPRYKIIEKKQPVAFWCNPISGHNTLYWYLQNLGQGPELLIRYENEEAVDDSQLPKDRFSAERLKGVDSTLKIQPAELGDSAVYLCASSGFSGPTGELFFGEGSRLTVL.

The chain is built from TRBV5-1 and TRBJ2-3; maybe TRBD2 (6 bases). Germline CDR1 reads SGHRS; CDR2 reads YFSETQ. Trimming removed 3 bases from V and 2 bases from J, with 10 bases in between. This CDR3 has 14 residues. The CDR3 DNA reads TGCGCCAGCAGCTGGGGACTCCACACAGATACGCAGTATTTT. This codes for CASSWGLHTDTQYF. The full variable domain, with the rest looked up from reference TRBV5-1 and TRBJ2-3, is KAGVTQTPRYLIKTRGQQVTLSCSPISGHRSVSWYQQTPGQGLQFLFEYFSETQRNKGNFPGRFSGRQFSNSRSEMNVSTLELGDSALYLCASSWGLHTDTQYFGPGTRLTVL.

This sequence joins TRBV7-8 and TRBJ1-5; 7 bases fit TRBD1. The CDR3 has 18 amino acids. V lost 1 base and J lost 3; bases outside the gene matches: 12. Germline V gives CDR1 SGHVS, CDR2 FQNEAQ. Here the CDR3 reads CASSLVVGQGGFNQPQHF. CDR3 DNA sequence: TGTGCCAGCAGCTTAGTGGTCGGTCAGGGGGGATTCAATCAGCCCCAGCATTTT.

The chain couples TRBV9 to TRBJ2-7; 10 bases match TRBD2. V was pared by 5 bases and J by 7 bases, with 12 bases of the junction left unmatched. The CDR3 has 15 amino acids. Per germline, CDR1 SGDLS and CDR2 YYNGEE. CDR3 bases: TGTGCCAGCAGTGTAACTAGCGGGACCCCTGAAGAGCAGTACTTC. It translates to CASSVTSGTPEEQYF.

The CDR3 is CASSQTGIPDTQYF. Written as DNA, the CDR3 is TGTGCCAGCAGCCAGACAGGGATCCCAGATACGCAGTATTTT. The chain is built from TRBV7-3 and TRBJ2-3, with 7 positions matching TRBD1. V lost 5 bases and J lost 4; bases outside the gene matches: 6. The V gene's germline CDR1 is SGHTA and CDR2 FQGTGA. The CDR3 has 14 amino acids.

The sample holds a few counts of this clone. The chain couples TRBV9 to TRBJ1-2, with D possibly TRBD1 on 6 matching bases. Germline CDR1 reads SGDLS; CDR2 reads YYNGEE. The V end lost 0 bases, the J end lost 8 bases, and 14 bases lay between the germline ends. The CDR3 consists of 14 residues. The CDR3 loop reads CASSVAAQGTGYTF. The CDR3 DNA reads as TGTGCCAGCAGCGTAGCAGCACAGGGTACCGGCTACACCTTC.

This clone was recorded once. V gene TRBV5-1 combines with J gene TRBJ2-2; the match to TRBD2 covers 8 bases. This CDR3 is built from 14 residues. Germline CDR1 is SGHRS and CDR2 is YFSETQ. J gave up 6 bases and V 7 bases, and 8 bases lay outside the gene matches. The CDR3 here is CASGIAGPAGELFF. As DNA, the CDR3 is TGCGCCAGCGGTATAGCGGGGCCGGCCGGGGAGCTGTTTTTT.

The V call is TRBV15, the J call TRBJ1-3, with 7 bases fitting TRBD1. Trimming removed 6 bases from V and 2 bases from J; junction bases left unmatched: 10. The CDR3 extends over 16 amino acids. Germline loops: CDR1 LNHNV, CDR2 YYDKDF (reference sequence). CDR3 sequence (DNA): TGTGCCACCAGTCCTGCAGGGGGTCCGACTGGAAACACCATATATTTT. Its translation is CATSPAGGPTGNTIYF.

J is TRBJ1-3 and V is TRBV7-6; 8 bases fit TRBD1. This CDR3 has 17 residues. CDR1 SGHVS and CDR2 FNYEAQ come from the germline V gene. V dropped 5 bases and J dropped 2; count of bases not matched to a gene: 11. The CDR3: CASSPNSATGAGNTIYF. The CDR3 nucleotides read TGTGCCAGCAGCCCTAACTCCGCGACAGGGGCTGGAAACACCATATATTTT.

The V gene is TRBV19, the J gene TRBJ2-3, with D possibly being TRBD1 (6 bases). This CDR3 is 14 amino acids long. The V gene's germline CDR1 is LNHDA and CDR2 SQIVND (reference sequence). V gave up 9 bases and J gave up 2 bases, with 15 bases separating them. CDR3 nucleotide sequence: TGTGCCAGCTCTGGACAGAGACTCACAGATACGCAGTATTTT. This codes for CASSGQRLTDTQYF.

The rearrangement joins TRBV19 to TRBJ1-1; TRBD1 agrees at 10 bases. The V gene's germline CDR1 is LNHDA and CDR2 SQIVND (reference sequence). Trimming took 0 bases from V and 11 from J; bases not matched to a gene: 3. This CDR3 comprises 13 residues. CDR3 in amino acids: CASSIERQGAAFF. The CDR3 nucleotides read TGTGCCAGTAGTATAGAACGACAGGGGGCGGCTTTCTTT.

The chain's CDR3 is CASSLPGQGNTEAFF. The CDR3 DNA reads as TGTGCCAGCAGCTTACCGGGACAGGGAAACACTGAAGCTTTCTTT. This chain links TRBV7-9 with TRBJ1-1, with 9 nucleotides matching TRBD1. V gave up 2 bases and J gave up 2 bases; unmatched junction bases: 3. Germline V gene data show CDR1 as SEHNR and CDR2 as FQNEAQ (reference sequence). The CDR3 spans 15 residues.